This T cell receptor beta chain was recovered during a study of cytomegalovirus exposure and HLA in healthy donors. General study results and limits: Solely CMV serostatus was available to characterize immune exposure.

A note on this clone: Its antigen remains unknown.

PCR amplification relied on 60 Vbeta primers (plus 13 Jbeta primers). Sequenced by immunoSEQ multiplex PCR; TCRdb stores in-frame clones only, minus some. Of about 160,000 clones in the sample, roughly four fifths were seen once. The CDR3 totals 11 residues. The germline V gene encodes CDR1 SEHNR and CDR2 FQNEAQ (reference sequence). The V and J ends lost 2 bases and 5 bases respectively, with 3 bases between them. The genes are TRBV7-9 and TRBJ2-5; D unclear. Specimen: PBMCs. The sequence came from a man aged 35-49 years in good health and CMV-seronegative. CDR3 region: CASSLQETQYF. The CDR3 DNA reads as TGTGCCAGCAGCTTACAGGAGACCCAGTACTTC.